Shown below are 27 T cell receptor beta chains from a single sample sequenced in a study of PD-1 blockade in classical Hodgkin lymphoma. As to time point: cycle 4 day 1 (C4D1), after about 6 weeks of nivolumab. Following autologous stem cell transplantation, relapse occurred in every patient, and exposure to brentuximab vedotin varied. Measured with immunoSEQ multiplex PCR; TCRdb has only the in-frame clones, and not every one. In the table there are 50,000 or so clones, 90% of which are singletons. Sample: peripheral blood mononuclear cells (PBMCs), taken before the fourth cycle of nivolumab. The receptors were gathered from a human donor with classical Hodgkin lymphoma.

The rearrangement joins TRBV7-9 to TRBJ2-7, with 7 bases that match TRBD2. Trimming at V came to 1 base and at J to 6 bases, leaving 18 bases not matched to a gene. The CDR3 runs 18 residues. Germline lookup yields CDR1 SEHNR and CDR2 FQNEAQ (reference sequence). The CDR3 DNA reads as TGTGCCAGCAGCTTAGTTTGGCGAGACTCGGGGGGTTGGGGCGAGCAGTACTTC. Protein sequence: CASSLVWRDSGGWGEQYF.

The chain couples TRBV5-4 to TRBJ2-1; D not resolved. Germline CDR1 is SGHNT and CDR2 is YYREEE (reference sequence). This CDR3 has 13 amino acids. Trimming removed 5 bases at V and 8 bases at J, with 14 bases between. The CDR3 nucleotides read TGTGCCAGCAGGCCGGGCGTTAAGGATGAGCAGTTCTTC. Encoded protein: CASRPGVKDEQFF.

The CDR3 protein is CASSLEGTGVYEQYF. Written as DNA, the CDR3 is TGTGCCAGCAGTTTAGAAGGGACAGGGGTATACGAGCAGTACTTC. The genes are TRBV28 and TRBJ2-7, with 10 bases fitting TRBD1. This CDR3 comprises 15 residues. Germline loops: CDR1 MDHEN, CDR2 SYDVKM. The junction had 5 bases not matched to a gene; V was cut back by 2 bases and J by 4 bases.

The V and J genes are TRBV9 and TRBJ2-7; D is undetermined. The V gene lost 0 bases and the J gene lost 5 bases, with 6 bases spanning the gap. CDR1 SGDLS and CDR2 YYNGEE come from the germline V gene. CDR3 length: 12 amino acids. CDR3 coding DNA: TGTGCCAGCAGCGTAGAAGAAGACGAGCAGTACTTC. This encodes CASSVEEDEQYF.

The CDR3 DNA reads as TGTGCCAGCAGCCTTACTTTTGGCGGGACCCTCGAGCAGTACTTC. Its translation: CASSLTFGGTLEQYF. The genes are TRBV4-2 and TRBJ2-7; D may be TRBD2 (6 bases). The germline V gene encodes CDR1 LGHNA and CDR2 YNFKEQ. V shed 4 bases and J shed 6 bases, with 19 bases lying between them. CDR3 length: 15 amino acids.

This chain's CDR3 is CASGLLDGLAITYNEQFF. The CDR3 bases are TGTGCTAGTGGTTTGTTGGACGGCCTCGCGATCACCTACAATGAGCAGTTCTTC. The V gene is TRBV12-5, the J gene TRBJ2-1, with D unclear. V lost 2 bases to trimming and J lost 2 bases, with 19 bases between them. The CDR3 sequence is 18 residues long. Per the germline V gene, CDR1 is LGHNT and CDR2 is FRNRAP.

The V and J genes are TRBV4-2 and TRBJ2-3; TRBD2 is a possible D gene (6 bases). CDR3 size: 16 residues. Trimming left V 6 bases short and J 2 bases short, with 18 bases between. Germline CDR1 reads LGHNA; CDR2 reads YNFKEQ. The CDR3, as DNA: TGTGCCAGCAGTCCCCACCATGGCGGGACCACAGATACGCAGTATTTT. Residues: CASSPHHGGTTDTQYF.

The chain employs TRBV5-1 and TRBJ1-1; 8 bases map to TRBD1. Germline loops: CDR1 SGHRS, CDR2 YFSETQ. Trimming cost V 7 bases and J 5 bases; bases outside gene matches: 10. The CDR3 covers 14 residues. Here the CDR3 reads CASQSDRGWTEAFF. The DNA for the CDR3 is TGCGCCAGCCAGTCTGACAGGGGTTGGACTGAAGCTTTCTTT.

V is TRBV7-2 and J is TRBJ2-7, with D perhaps TRBD1 (5 bases). The CDR3 consists of 16 residues. V shed 3 bases and J shed 5 bases, with 20 bases lying between them. Germline-derived CDR1 and CDR2 are SGHTA and FQGNSA. This chain's CDR3 is CASSFFQGFMIHEQYF. CDR3 coding DNA: TGTGCCAGCAGCTTTTTTCAGGGCTTTATGATCCACGAGCAGTACTTC.

V gene TRBV11-2 combines with J gene TRBJ1-2; D is uncertain. The CDR3 extends over 12 amino acids. Germline V gene lookup returns CDR1 SGHAT and CDR2 FQNNGV. Trimming removed 2 bases from V and 2 bases from J, with 3 bases in between. The chain's CDR3 is CASSLQNYGYTF. CDR3 bases: TGTGCCAGCAGCTTACAAAACTATGGCTACACCTTC.

This clone was observed a single time. This chain links TRBV13 with TRBJ2-7; 7 nucleotides align to TRBD1. V shed 5 bases and J 2 bases; nucleotides not matched to a gene: 6. Per germline, CDR1 PRHDT and CDR2 FYEKMQ (reference sequence). The CDR3 consists of 14 residues. The CDR3 here is CASSQDRETYEQYF. CDR3 nucleotides: TGTGCCAGCAGCCAAGACAGGGAAACCTACGAGCAGTACTTC.

V gene TRBV7-6 combines with J gene TRBJ2-7; 7 bases line up with TRBD1. The germline V gene has CDR1 SGHVS and CDR2 FNYEAQ. Losses at the gene ends were 5 bases for V and 4 bases for J; bases not matched to a gene: 5. This CDR3 has 13 residues. In DNA form, the CDR3 reads TGTGCCAGCAGCCCGACAGGGTCATACGAGCAGTACTTC. This gives the protein CASSPTGSYEQYF.

This clone showed up just once. The chain is built from TRBV6-5 and TRBJ2-1; 11 bases agree with TRBD2. Germline CDR1 MNHEY, CDR2 SVGAGI. The CDR3 covers 15 residues. Trimming took 7 bases from V and 2 from J; bases not matched to a gene: 4. The CDR3 protein is CASKILAGAYNEQFF. The DNA of the CDR3 is TGTGCCAGCAAAATACTAGCGGGAGCCTACAATGAGCAGTTCTTC.

This clone was seen only once. The chain is built from TRBV9 and TRBJ2-1; TRBD1 matches at 9 bases. The CDR3 is 14 amino acids. The trim removed 0 bases at V and 8 bases at J, leaving 3 bases unmatched. The germline CDR1 and CDR2 sequences are SGDLS and YYNGEE. CDR3 loop: CASSVEGQGYEQFF. CDR3 DNA: TGTGCCAGCAGCGTAGAGGGACAGGGCTATGAGCAGTTCTTC. The full variable domain, completed using reference TRBV9 and TRBJ2-1, is DSGVTQTPKHLITATGQRVTLRCSPRSGDLSVYWYQQSLDQGLQFLIQYYNGEERAKGNILERFSAQQFPDLHSELNLSSLELGDSALYFCASSVEGQGYEQFFGPGTRLTVL.

Here the CDR3 DNA reads TGTGCCAGCAGCTTCCAAGAGACCCAGTACTTC. Encoded protein: CASSFQETQYF. The chain carries TRBV7-8 and TRBJ2-5; D not certain. V lost 3 bases, J lost 1 base, and 0 bases lay in between. There are 11 residues in the CDR3. The germline V gene has CDR1 SGHVS and CDR2 FQNEAQ.

The V and J genes are TRBV14 and TRBJ2-3; D is possibly TRBD1 or TRBD2 (6 bases each). This CDR3 comprises 17 residues. Germline assignment: CDR1 SGHDN and CDR2 FVKESK. V lost 1 base and J lost 6, with 20 bases in between. The CDR3 sequence is CASSQASRGLLRDTQYF. The CDR3 DNA reads TGTGCCAGCAGCCAAGCATCTCGGGGGCTCCTCCGTGATACGCAGTATTTT. Complete variable domain (other parts from reference TRBV14 and TRBJ2-3): EAGVTQFPSHSVIEKGQTVTLRCDPISGHDNLYWYRRVMGKEIKFLLHFVKESKQDESGMPNNRFLAERTGGTYSTLKVQPAELEDSGVYFCASSQASRGLLRDTQYFGPGTRLTVL.

The CDR3 DNA reads as TGCGCCAGCAGCTCCTCTAGCGACTACAATGAGCAGTTCTTC. Residues: CASSSSSDYNEQFF. The rearrangement links TRBV5-1 to TRBJ2-1, with D perhaps TRBD2 (6 bases). V shed 3 bases and J shed 3 bases, with 10 bases lying between them. The CDR3 consists of 14 residues. The germline CDR1 and CDR2 sequences are SGHRS and YFSETQ.

The J gene is TRBJ2-1, the V gene TRBV10-2; D gene ambiguous. The V gene lost 6 bases and the J gene lost 2 bases, with 14 bases spanning the gap. Germline loops: CDR1 WSHSY, CDR2 SAAADI. There are 15 residues in the CDR3. The CDR3 spells CASSPELGTYNEQFF. CDR3 DNA: TGCGCCAGCAGCCCAGAGCTGGGGACCTACAATGAGCAGTTCTTC.

The V and J genes are TRBV5-1 and TRBJ2-7; 7 bases are shared with TRBD2. The CDR3 runs 14 residues. From germline, CDR1 is SGHRS and CDR2 YFSETQ. J gave up 4 bases and V 4 bases, and 8 bases lay outside the gene matches. The CDR3 nucleotides are TGCGCCAGCAGCCCCGGAGAGCGGGGATACGAGCAGTACTTC. As protein: CASSPGERGYEQYF.

The V call is TRBV7-3, the J call TRBJ2-1; the D call may be TRBD1 or TRBD2 (6 bases each). Per the germline V gene, CDR1 is SGHTA and CDR2 is FQGTGA. This CDR3 region has 15 residues. Trimming removed 5 bases at V and 4 bases at J, with 15 bases between. This chain's CDR3 is CASSKGGNSYNEQFF. CDR3 in DNA: TGTGCCAGCAGCAAAGGGGGGAATTCATACAATGAGCAGTTCTTC.

The rearrangement links TRBV19 to TRBJ1-5, with TRBD1 matching 7 bases. With V trimmed by 7 bases and J by 6 bases, 18 bases remained unmatched. Germline CDR1 and CDR2: LNHDA and SQIVND (reference sequence). This CDR3 has 17 residues. CDR3 sequence: CASKPQWAGGRSQPQHF. In nucleotides, the CDR3 is TGTGCCAGTAAACCCCAGTGGGCAGGGGGTAGGAGTCAGCCCCAGCATTTT.

The chain links TRBV11-2 to TRBJ2-3; no reliable D call. V shed 3 bases and J shed 5 bases, with 21 bases lying between them. The germline CDR1 and CDR2 sequences are SGHAT and FQNNGV. The CDR3 is 17 residues long. CDR3 residues: CASSFDSGRVLIDTQYF. CDR3 sequence (DNA): TGTGCCAGCAGCTTTGACTCTGGAAGGGTTCTGATAGATACGCAGTATTTT.

The chain links TRBV2 to TRBJ2-4, with D possibly matching TRBD2 (6 bases). Germline assignment: CDR1 SNHLY and CDR2 FYNNEI. The CDR3 totals 15 residues. Trimming shortened V by 3 bases and J by 1 base, and 10 bases separated the two germline ends. CDR3 nucleotides: TGTGCCAGCAGTGATCCGGGGGAGGCCAAAAACATTCAGTACTTC. This sequence encodes CASSDPGEAKNIQYF.

This rearrangement joins TRBV18 to TRBJ2-7, with D possibly called TRBD1 or TRBD2 (7 bases each). Deletions cut 11 bases from V and 5 bases from J, with 22 bases between. Germline CDR1 and CDR2: KGHSH and LQKENI. The CDR3 is made up of 14 amino acids. The CDR3 protein is CAAQRDRSSHEQYF. CDR3 DNA sequence: TGTGCCGCCCAGCGGGACAGAAGTTCCCACGAGCAGTACTTC.

The chain carries TRBV9 and TRBJ2-5; D unclear. Trimming removed 0 bases from V and 1 base from J, with 7 bases in between. This CDR3 spans 14 amino acids. The germline V gene has CDR1 SGDLS and CDR2 YYNGEE. DNA for the CDR3: TGTGCCAGCAGCGTAGGTAGTCCCCAAGAGACCCAGTACTTC. Amino acids: CASSVGSPQETQYF.

V is TRBV10-3 and J is TRBJ2-7; TRBD1 matches 9 bases. Germline CDR1 and CDR2: ENHRY and SYGVKD. With 3 bases clipped from V and 3 bases from J, the junction kept 3 bases outside the gene matches. The CDR3 length is 14 residues. The CDR3, as DNA: TGTGCCATCAGTGATGGACAGGGGAGCTACGAGCAGTACTTC. It yields the protein CAISDGQGSYEQYF.

This chain connects TRBV11-3 to TRBJ1-4, with D perhaps TRBD1 (6 bases). Germline values: CDR1 SGHNT, CDR2 YENEEA. The germline V and J ends were trimmed by 4 bases and 8 bases, with 23 bases remaining between them. CDR3 size: 17 residues. CDR3 DNA sequence: TGTGCCAGCAGCTCACGACTACCAGACAGGCTAAACGAAAAACTGTTTTTT. Protein: CASSSRLPDRLNEKLFF. The full variable domain, rest sourced from reference TRBV11-3 and TRBJ1-4, is EAGVVQSPRYKIIEKKQPVAFWCNPISGHNTLYWYLQNLGQGPELLIRYENEEAVDDSQLPKDRFSAERLKGVDSTLKIQPAELGDSAVYLCASSSRLPDRLNEKLFFGSGTQLSVL.